These 10 T cell receptor beta chains originate from one sample sequenced in a study of blood T cell repertoires in COVID-19. Clones were read by immunoSEQ multiplex PCR, and TCRdb kept only the in-frame ones, dropping some. The data hold 230,000 or so clones, with nearly 90% observed a single time. Sequencing used peripheral blood. All receptors come from a woman aged 55-70 years with COVID-19, enrolled during active disease.

The rearrangement links TRBV6-2 or TRBV6-3 to TRBJ1-1, with TRBD1 matching over 8 bases. The CDR3 sequence is 13 residues long. J gave up 10 bases and V 4 bases, and 8 bases lay outside the gene matches. The germline V gene has CDR1 MNHEY and CDR2 SVGEGT. The CDR3 spells CASSLGQGSAAFF. CDR3 DNA: TGTGCCAGCAGTTTAGGACAGGGCTCTGCAGCTTTCTTT.

In regard to this clone: Other DNA sequences in this specimen translate into the identical CDR3. This chain connects TRBV18 to TRBJ2-1, with 11 bases identical to TRBD1. CDR1 and CDR2 (germline): KGHSH, LQKENI. The CDR3 totals 15 residues. With 3 bases clipped from V and 4 bases from J, the junction kept 2 bases outside the gene matches. The CDR3 bases are TGTGCCAGCTCACCGGGGACAGGGGGGTACAATGAGCAGTTCTTC. Protein: CASSPGTGGYNEQFF.

V usage is TRBV6-1 and J usage is TRBJ1-1, with 11 bases that match TRBD1. Per the germline V gene, CDR1 is MNHNS and CDR2 is SASEGT. The CDR3 is 18 amino acids. Trimming cost V 3 bases and J 1 base; bases outside gene matches: 10. CDR3 protein: CASSETGTGGYRNTEAFF. CDR3 DNA: TGTGCCAGCAGTGAGACCGGGACAGGGGGTTATCGGAACACTGAAGCTTTCTTT.

J is TRBJ1-1 and V is TRBV2, with no clear D. V shed 6 bases and J shed 6 bases, with 8 bases lying between them. The length of the CDR3 is 11 residues. CDR1 and CDR2 from the germline V gene are SNHLY and FYNNEI. The CDR3 DNA sequence: TGTGCCAGCAGGAGGTGGTCTGAAGCTTTCTTT. It yields the protein CASRRWSEAFF.

The V call is TRBV13, the J call TRBJ1-3, with 8 bases that match TRBD1. With 5 bases clipped from V and 1 base from J, the junction kept 7 bases outside the gene matches. Germline values: CDR1 PRHDT, CDR2 FYEKMQ (reference sequence). The CDR3 consists of 16 residues. The CDR3 DNA is TGTGCCAGCAGCGCCCGGACAGGGAAATCTGGAAACACCATATATTTT. This translates into CASSARTGKSGNTIYF. The full variable domain, with the rest looked up from reference TRBV13 and TRBJ1-3, is AAGVIQSPRHLIKEKRETATLKCYPIPRHDTVYWYQQGPGQDPQFLISFYEKMQSDKGSIPDRFSAQQFSDYHSELNMSSLELGDSALYFCASSARTGKSGNTIYFGEGSWLTVV.

CDR3 DNA sequence: TGTGCCAGCAGTGAATCGGCCGGGCGGGATCAGCCCCAGCATTTT. Residues: CASSESAGRDQPQHF. V and J are TRBV2 and TRBJ1-5; no clear D gene. Deletions cut 2 bases from V and 5 bases from J, with 13 bases between. Germline assignment: CDR1 SNHLY and CDR2 FYNNEI. The CDR3 consists of 15 residues.

Concerning this clone: The sample carries other DNA sequences with the same CDR3. The chain couples TRBV19 to TRBJ1-4, with 9 nucleotides matching TRBD1. V was clipped by 5 bases and J by 4 bases; unmatched bases: 5. The CDR3 has 15 residues. Germline CDR1 reads LNHDA; CDR2 reads SQIVND (reference sequence). The CDR3 spells CASSLRTGVNEKLFF. The CDR3 bases are TGTGCCAGTAGTCTCCGGACAGGGGTTAATGAAAAACTGTTTTTT.

The chain carries TRBV10-3 and TRBJ2-7; 8 bases are a match to TRBD1. After removal of 0 bases from V and 7 bases from J, the junction contained 8 bases not matched to a gene. Per germline, CDR1 ENHRY and CDR2 SYGVKD. The CDR3 is made up of 15 amino acids. The CDR3, as DNA: TGTGCCATCAGTGAGTCAGGGACAGGTTGGGAAGAGCAGTACTTC. Its translation is CAISESGTGWEEQYF.

The CDR3 loop reads CASSILVVPNYGYTF. CDR3 nucleotide sequence: TGTGCCAGTAGTATCTTAGTCGTGCCTAACTATGGCTACACCTTC. V is TRBV19 and J is TRBJ1-2; D gene unclear. Germline assignment: CDR1 LNHDA and CDR2 SQIVND (reference sequence). V gave up 3 bases and J gave up 0 bases, with 11 bases separating them. The CDR3 length is 15 residues.

The V call is TRBV29-1, the J call TRBJ2-1; 7 bases map to TRBD1. The CDR3 is 18 residues long. The J segment lost 0 bases and the V segment lost 5 bases, leaving 16 bases of the junction unmatched. Germline CDR1 SQVTM, CDR2 ANQGSEA. CDR3 bases: TGCAGCGTTAAAACCGGGACAGCTCGCCTGGGCTCCTACAATGAGCAGTTCTTC. Protein product: CSVKTGTARLGSYNEQFF.